This note documents a single T cell receptor (beta chain) sequence. This record belongs to a study of T cells in Graves' hyperthyroidism and ophthalmopathy. J gave up 7 bases and V 7 bases, and 18 bases lay outside the gene matches. The CDR3 runs 17 residues. The CDR3 regions of TCR beta were amplified from RNA transcripts. HTBI primers drove first-round RT-PCR of the TCR CDR3. TCRdb called the multiplex PCR reads again in MiXCR, with one record for every CDR3 protein. This sample has 500,000 to 600,000 distinct CDR3 sequences, with approximately 44% found just once. This TCR was recovered from an adult woman with Graves' disease, either hyperthyroidism or ophthalmopathy (not recorded which). Sequencing was carried out using peripheral blood or thyroid tissue (not recorded which). This chain connects TRBV12-3 or TRBV12-4 to TRBJ1-3; TRBD1 matches at 8 bases. The CDR3 DNA sequence: TGTGCCAGCAATCTAATCTCCGGGACAGGAAGTCGTAACACCATATATTTT. This translates into CASNLISGTGSRNTIYF.